In this sample, the clone carrying this T cell receptor beta chain turned up a few times. The record originates from a study of T cells in Graves' hyperthyroidism and ophthalmopathy. Germline-derived CDR1 and CDR2 are MGHDK and SYGVNS. This CDR3 is 16 amino acids long. Trimming removed 2 bases at V and 4 bases at J, with 18 bases between. Amplified TCR beta CDR3 regions came from RNA transcripts. A set of HTBI primers served as the primers for a first-round RT-PCR of the TCR CDR3. Via MiXCR, TCRdb re-called the multiplex PCR reads, giving one row per CDR3 protein. The sample records about 560,000 distinct CDR3 sequences, over 15% being singletons. For Graves' hyperthyroidism to be stable, ophthalmopathy could not progress within 18 months. These patients, aged 18 to 65, had recently diagnosed hyperthyroidism lasting under 2 months. Patients showing uncontrolled infection, other autoimmune disease, pregnancy or lactation were ineligible.

This sequence was found in a woman in her late teens or twenties with Graves' hyperthyroidism. The sequenced sample consisted of blood. V usage is TRBV25-1 and J usage is TRBJ2-7; D may be TRBD1 or TRBD2 (5 bases each). CDR3 region: CASSEEGLGAVYEQYF. The CDR3 DNA reads TGTGCCAGCAGTGAAGAGGGGCTAGGGGCAGTGTACGAGCAGTACTTC.